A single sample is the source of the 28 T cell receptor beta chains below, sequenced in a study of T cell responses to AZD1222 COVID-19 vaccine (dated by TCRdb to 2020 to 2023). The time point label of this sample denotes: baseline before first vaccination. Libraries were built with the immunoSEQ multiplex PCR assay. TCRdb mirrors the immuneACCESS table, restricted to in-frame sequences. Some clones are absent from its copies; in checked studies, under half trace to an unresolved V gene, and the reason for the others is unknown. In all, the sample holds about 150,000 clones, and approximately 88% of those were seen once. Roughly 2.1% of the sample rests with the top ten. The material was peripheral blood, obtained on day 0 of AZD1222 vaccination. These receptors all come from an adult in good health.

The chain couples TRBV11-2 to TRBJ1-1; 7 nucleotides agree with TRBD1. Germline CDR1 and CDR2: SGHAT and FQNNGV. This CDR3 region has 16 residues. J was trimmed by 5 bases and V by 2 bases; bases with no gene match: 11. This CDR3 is CASSLRQGEVRTEAFF. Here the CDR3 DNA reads TGTGCCAGCAGCTTACGGCAGGGGGAAGTAAGGACTGAAGCTTTCTTT.

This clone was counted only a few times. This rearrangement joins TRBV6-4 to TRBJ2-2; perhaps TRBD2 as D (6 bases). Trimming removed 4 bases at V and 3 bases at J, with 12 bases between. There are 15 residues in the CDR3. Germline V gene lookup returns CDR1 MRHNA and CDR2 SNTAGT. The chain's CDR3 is CASSASGLDTGELFF. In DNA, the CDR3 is TGTGCCAGCAGTGCCAGCGGGCTAGACACCGGGGAGCTGTTTTTT.

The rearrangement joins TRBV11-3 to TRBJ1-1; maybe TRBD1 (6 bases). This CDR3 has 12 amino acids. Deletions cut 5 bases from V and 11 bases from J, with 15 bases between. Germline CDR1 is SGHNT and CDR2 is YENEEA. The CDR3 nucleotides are TGTGCCAGCAGCCACCCAGGGGACGTGGCTTTCTTT. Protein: CASSHPGDVAFF.

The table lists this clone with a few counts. Here the CDR3 reads CASRGGGSSYEQYF. The CDR3 nucleotides read TGTGCCAGCAGAGGGGGCGGTAGCTCCTACGAGCAGTACTTC. V usage is TRBV6-5 and J usage is TRBJ2-7, with TRBD1 matching over 7 bases. Trimming at V came to 6 bases and at J to 0 bases, leaving 5 bases not matched to a gene. CDR3 length equals 14 residues. Germline V gene lookup returns CDR1 MNHEY and CDR2 SVGAGI.

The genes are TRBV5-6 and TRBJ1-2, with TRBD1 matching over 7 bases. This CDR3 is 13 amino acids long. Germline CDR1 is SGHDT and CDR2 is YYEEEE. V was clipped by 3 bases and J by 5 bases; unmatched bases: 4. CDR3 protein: CASSSDRVYGYTF. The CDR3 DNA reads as TGTGCCAGCAGCTCCGACAGGGTGTATGGCTACACCTTC.

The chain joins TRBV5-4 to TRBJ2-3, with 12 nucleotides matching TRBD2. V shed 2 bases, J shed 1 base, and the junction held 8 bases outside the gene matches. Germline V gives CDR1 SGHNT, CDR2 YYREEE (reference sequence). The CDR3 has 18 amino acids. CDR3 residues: CASSLLAGGGRGTDTQYF. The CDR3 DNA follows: TGTGCCAGCAGCTTACTAGCGGGAGGAGGTCGGGGCACAGATACGCAGTATTTT. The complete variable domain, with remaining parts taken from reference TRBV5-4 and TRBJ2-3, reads ETGVTQSPTHLIKTRGQQVTLRCSSQSGHNTVSWYQQALGQGPQFIFQYYREEENGRGNFPPRFSGLQFPNYSSELNVNALELDDSALYLCASSLLAGGGRGTDTQYFGPGTRLTVL.

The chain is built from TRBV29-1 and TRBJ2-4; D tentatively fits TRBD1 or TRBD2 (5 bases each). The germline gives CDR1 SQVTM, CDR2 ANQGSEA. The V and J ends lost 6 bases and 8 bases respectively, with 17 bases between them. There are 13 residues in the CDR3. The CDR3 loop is CSVGPTRGDIQYF. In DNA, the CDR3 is TGCAGCGTCGGGCCGACCCGAGGGGACATTCAGTACTTC.

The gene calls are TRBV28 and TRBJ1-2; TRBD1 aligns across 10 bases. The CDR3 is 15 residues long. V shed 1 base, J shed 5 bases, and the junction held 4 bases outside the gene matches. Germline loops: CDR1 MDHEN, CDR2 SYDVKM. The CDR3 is CASSLLGTGDYGYTF. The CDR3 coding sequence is TGTGCCAGCAGTTTATTAGGGACAGGGGATTATGGCTACACCTTC.

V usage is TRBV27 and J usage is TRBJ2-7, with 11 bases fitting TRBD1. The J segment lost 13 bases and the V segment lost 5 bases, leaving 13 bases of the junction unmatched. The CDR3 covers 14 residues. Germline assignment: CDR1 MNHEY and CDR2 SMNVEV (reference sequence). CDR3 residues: CASSPGTGGTRHYF. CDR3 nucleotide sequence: TGTGCCAGCAGTCCCGGGACAGGGGGAACCCGACATTACTTC.

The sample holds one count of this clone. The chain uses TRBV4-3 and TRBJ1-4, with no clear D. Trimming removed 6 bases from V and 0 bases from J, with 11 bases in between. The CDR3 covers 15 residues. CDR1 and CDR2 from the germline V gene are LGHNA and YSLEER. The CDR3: CASREWRATNEKLFF. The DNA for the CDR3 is TGCGCCAGCAGGGAATGGAGGGCAACTAATGAAAAACTGTTTTTT.

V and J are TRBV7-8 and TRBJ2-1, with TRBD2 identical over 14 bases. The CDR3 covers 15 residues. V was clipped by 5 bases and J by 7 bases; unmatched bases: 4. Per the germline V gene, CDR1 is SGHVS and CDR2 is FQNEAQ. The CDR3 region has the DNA TGTGCCAGCAGCACGACTAGCGGGAGGGGGAATGAGCAGTTCTTC. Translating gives CASSTTSGRGNEQFF. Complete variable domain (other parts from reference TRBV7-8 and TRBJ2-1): GAGVSQSPRYKVAKRGQDVALRCDPISGHVSLFWYQQALGQGPEFLTYFQNEAQLDKSGLPSDRFFAERPEGSVSTLKIQRTQQEDSAVYLCASSTTSGRGNEQFFGPGTRLTVL.

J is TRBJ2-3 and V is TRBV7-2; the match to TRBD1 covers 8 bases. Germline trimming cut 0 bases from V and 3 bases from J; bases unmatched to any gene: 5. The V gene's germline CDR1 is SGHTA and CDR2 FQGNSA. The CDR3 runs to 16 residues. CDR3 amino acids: CASSLAAGGATDTQYF. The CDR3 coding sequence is TGTGCCAGCAGCTTAGCAGCAGGGGGCGCGACAGATACGCAGTATTTT.

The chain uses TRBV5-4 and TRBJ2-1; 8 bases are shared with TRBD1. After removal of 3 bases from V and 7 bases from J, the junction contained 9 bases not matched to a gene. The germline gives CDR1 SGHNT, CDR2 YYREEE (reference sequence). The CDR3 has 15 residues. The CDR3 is CASSSPGGEGNEQFF. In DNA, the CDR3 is TGTGCCAGCAGCTCCCCAGGGGGCGAGGGGAATGAGCAGTTCTTC. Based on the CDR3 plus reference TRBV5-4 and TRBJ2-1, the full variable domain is ETGVTQSPTHLIKTRGQQVTLRCSSQSGHNTVSWYQQALGQGPQFIFQYYREEENGRGNFPPRFSGLQFPNYSSELNVNALELDDSALYLCASSSPGGEGNEQFFGPGTRLTVL.

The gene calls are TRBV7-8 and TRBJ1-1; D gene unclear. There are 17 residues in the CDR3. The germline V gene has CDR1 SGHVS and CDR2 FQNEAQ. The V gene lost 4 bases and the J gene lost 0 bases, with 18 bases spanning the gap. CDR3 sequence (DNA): TGTGCCAGCAGCTCCACATCTGCGTCTGTAGTGAACACTGAAGCTTTCTTT. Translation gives CASSSTSASVVNTEAFF.

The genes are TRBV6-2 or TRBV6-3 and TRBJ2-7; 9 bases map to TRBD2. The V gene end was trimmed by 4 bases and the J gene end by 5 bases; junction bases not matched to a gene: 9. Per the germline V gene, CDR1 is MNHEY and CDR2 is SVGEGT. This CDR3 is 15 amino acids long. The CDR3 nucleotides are TGTGCCAGCAGTTCTAATAGCGGGAGAACCCACGAGCAGTACTTC. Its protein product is CASSSNSGRTHEQYF.

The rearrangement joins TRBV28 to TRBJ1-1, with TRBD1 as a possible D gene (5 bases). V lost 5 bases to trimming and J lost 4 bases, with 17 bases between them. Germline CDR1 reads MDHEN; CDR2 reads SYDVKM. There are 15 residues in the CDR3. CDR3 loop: CASSGRRGGFTEAFF. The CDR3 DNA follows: TGTGCCAGCAGTGGCCGAAGGGGAGGGTTCACTGAAGCTTTCTTT.

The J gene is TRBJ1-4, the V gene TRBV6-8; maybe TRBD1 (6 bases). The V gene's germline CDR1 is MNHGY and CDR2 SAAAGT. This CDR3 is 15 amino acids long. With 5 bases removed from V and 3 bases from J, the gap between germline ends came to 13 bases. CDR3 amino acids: CASSGTGGPNEKLFF. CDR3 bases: TGTGCCAGCAGTGGAACGGGGGGGCCTAATGAAAAACTGTTTTTT.

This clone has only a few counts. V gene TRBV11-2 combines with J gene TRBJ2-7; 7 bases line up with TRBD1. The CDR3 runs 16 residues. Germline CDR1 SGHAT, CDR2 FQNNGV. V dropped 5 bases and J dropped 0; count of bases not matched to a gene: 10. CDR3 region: CASSVPKGGLSYEQYF. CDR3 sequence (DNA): TGTGCCAGCAGCGTTCCTAAAGGGGGCCTCTCCTACGAGCAGTACTTC.

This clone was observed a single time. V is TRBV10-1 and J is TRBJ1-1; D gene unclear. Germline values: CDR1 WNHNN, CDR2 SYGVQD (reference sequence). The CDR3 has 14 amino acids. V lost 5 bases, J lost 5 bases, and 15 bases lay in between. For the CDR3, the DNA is TGCGCCAGCAGTTCTGGACGAAGGTGGACTGAAGCTTTCTTT. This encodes CASSSGRRWTEAFF.

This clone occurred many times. The CDR3 nucleotides are TGTGCCAGTAATGGGGGACAGGGGGTGAGGGACACTGAAGCTTTCTTT. It is translated as CASNGGQGVRDTEAFF. This chain connects TRBV19 to TRBJ1-1; 11 bases agree with TRBD1. The ends lost 7 bases at V and 3 bases at J; junction bases unmatched: 10. The CDR3 loop spans 16 amino acids. The germline CDR1 and CDR2 sequences are LNHDA and SQIVND (reference sequence).

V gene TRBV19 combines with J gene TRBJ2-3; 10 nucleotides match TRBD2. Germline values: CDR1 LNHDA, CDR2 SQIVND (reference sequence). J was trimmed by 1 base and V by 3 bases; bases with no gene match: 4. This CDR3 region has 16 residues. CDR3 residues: CASSIQGTSGTDTQYF. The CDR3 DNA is TGTGCCAGTAGTATCCAAGGGACTAGCGGCACAGATACGCAGTATTTT.

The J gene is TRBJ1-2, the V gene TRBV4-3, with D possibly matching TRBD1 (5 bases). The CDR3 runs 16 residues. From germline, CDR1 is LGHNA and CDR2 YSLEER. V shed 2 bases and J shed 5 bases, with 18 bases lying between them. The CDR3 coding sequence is TGCGCCAGCAGCCAAACTCAGGGAACAGTTGGGTATGGCTACACCTTC. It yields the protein CASSQTQGTVGYGYTF.

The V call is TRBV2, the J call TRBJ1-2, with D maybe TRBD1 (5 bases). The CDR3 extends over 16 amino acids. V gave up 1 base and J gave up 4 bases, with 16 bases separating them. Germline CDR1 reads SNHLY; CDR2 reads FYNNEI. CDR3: CASSEDQGGGGYGYTF. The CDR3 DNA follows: TGTGCCAGCAGTGAAGATCAGGGCGGAGGAGGCTATGGCTACACCTTC. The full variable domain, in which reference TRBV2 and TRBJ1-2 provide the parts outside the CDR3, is EPEVTQTPSHQVTQMGQEVILRCVPISNHLYFYWYRQILGQKVEFLVSFYNNEISEKSEIFDDQFSVERPDGSNFTLKIRSTKLEDSAMYFCASSEDQGGGGYGYTFGSGTRLTVV.

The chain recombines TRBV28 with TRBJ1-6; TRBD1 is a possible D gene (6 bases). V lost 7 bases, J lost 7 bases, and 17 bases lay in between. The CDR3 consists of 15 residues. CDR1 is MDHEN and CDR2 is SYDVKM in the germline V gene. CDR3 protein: CASTQIGRGNSPLHF. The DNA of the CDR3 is TGTGCCAGCACCCAAATAGGCAGGGGCAATTCACCCCTCCACTTT.

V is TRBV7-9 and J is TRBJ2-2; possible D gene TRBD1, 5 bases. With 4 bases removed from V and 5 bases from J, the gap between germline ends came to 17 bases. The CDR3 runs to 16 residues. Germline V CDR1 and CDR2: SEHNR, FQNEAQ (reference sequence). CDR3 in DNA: TGTGCCAGCAGCTCCGGACGAACAACAGGAACCGGGGAGCTGTTTTTT. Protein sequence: CASSSGRTTGTGELFF.

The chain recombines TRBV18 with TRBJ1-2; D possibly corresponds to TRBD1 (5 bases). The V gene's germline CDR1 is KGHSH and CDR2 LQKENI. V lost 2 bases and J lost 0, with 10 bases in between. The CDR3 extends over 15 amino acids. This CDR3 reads CASSPSAGPNYGYTF. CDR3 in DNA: TGTGCCAGCTCACCAAGCGCAGGGCCTAACTATGGCTACACCTTC.

CDR3 nucleotide sequence: TGTGCCAGCAGTGGACTAGCGGGAGAGGGAAATGAGCAGTTCTTC. This encodes CASSGLAGEGNEQFF. The genes are TRBV6-4 and TRBJ2-1; 12 nucleotides match TRBD2. In germline, CDR1 is MRHNA, CDR2 SNTAGT. This CDR3 comprises 15 residues. V was pared by 4 bases and J by 7 bases, with 5 bases of the junction left unmatched.

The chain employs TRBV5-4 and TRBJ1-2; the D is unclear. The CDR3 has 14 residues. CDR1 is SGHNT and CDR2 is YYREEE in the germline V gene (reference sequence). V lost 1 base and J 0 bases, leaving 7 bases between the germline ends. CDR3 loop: CASSLPESNYGYTF. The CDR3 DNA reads TGTGCCAGCAGCTTGCCGGAGTCTAACTATGGCTACACCTTC.